This T cell receptor beta chain appears in the sequencing data of a study of shared clonotypes between healthy human individuals. Study-wide background: Aged between 18 and 49, the donors were a couple of women and three men. Study observations and caveats: Sequencing depth was expected to influence donor clonotype sharing.

The germline V and J ends were trimmed by 0 bases and 4 bases, with 9 bases remaining between them. Germline loops: CDR1 SGHAT, CDR2 FQNNGV. This CDR3 contains 14 residues. Comments on this clone: Its antigen is not known. In the same sample, other DNA sequences code for this CDR3.

Study processing details: Junction-only sequences without quality scores came from ImmunoSEQ, so filtering differed. Clones were read by immunoSEQ multiplex PCR, and TCRdb kept only the in-frame ones, dropping some. Clone size and V and J calls were adopted from that table, with D and trimming inferred from the DNA. The table lists under 1,100,000 clones, around 74% of them singletons. Sample: memory CD4+ T cells sorted from blood. Subset in this sample: CD45RA-negative fraction. The TCR sequence derives from a man aged 18 to 30 in good health. The rearrangement uses TRBV11-2 and TRBJ1-1; TRBD1 is a possible D gene (5 bases). CDR3 nucleotides: TGTGCCAGCAGCTTAGAGAGGGGCGTCACTGAAGCTTTCTTT. Amino acids: CASSLERGVTEAFF.